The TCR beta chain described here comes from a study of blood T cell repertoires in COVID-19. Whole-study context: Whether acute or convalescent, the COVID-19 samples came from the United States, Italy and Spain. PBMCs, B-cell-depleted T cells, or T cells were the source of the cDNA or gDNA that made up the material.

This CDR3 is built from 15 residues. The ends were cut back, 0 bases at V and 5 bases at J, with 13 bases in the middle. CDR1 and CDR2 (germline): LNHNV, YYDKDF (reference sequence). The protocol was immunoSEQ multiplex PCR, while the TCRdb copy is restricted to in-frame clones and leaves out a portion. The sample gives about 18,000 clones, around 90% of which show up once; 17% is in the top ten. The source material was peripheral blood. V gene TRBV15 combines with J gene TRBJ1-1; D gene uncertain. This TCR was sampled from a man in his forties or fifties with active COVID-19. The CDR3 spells CATSRDRNRRTEAFF. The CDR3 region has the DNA TGTGCCACCAGCAGAGACAGGAACCGCAGGACTGAAGCTTTCTTT.